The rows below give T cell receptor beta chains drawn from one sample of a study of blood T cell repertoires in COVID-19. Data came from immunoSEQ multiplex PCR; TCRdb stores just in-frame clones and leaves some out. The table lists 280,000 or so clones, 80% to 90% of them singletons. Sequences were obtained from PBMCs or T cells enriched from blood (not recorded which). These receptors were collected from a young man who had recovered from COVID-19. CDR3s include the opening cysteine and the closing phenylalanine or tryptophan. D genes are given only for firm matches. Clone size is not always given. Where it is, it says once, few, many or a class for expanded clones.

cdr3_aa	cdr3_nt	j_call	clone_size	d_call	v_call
CASSQEGRGNVGYTF	TGCGCCAGCAGCCAAGAGGGCAGGGGCAATGTTGGCTACACCTTC	TRBJ1-2	-	-	TRBV4-3
CATLGEDREEKLFF	TGTGCCACCCTGGGGGAGGACAGGGAAGAAAAACTGTTTTTT	TRBJ1-4	-	TRBD1	TRBV10-3
CASSVNRLGSPLHF	TGTGCCAGCAGCGTAAACCGACTCGGGTCACCCCTCCACTTT	TRBJ1-6	-	-	TRBV9
CASSPQTYGYTF	TGTGCCAGCAGCCCACAGACCTATGGCTACACCTTC	TRBJ1-2	-	-	TRBV7-2
CASSDVLGGDTGELFF	TGCGCCAGCAGCGACGTCTTGGGGGGAGACACCGGGGAGCTGTTTTTT	TRBJ2-2	-	-	TRBV5-1
CASSIGQGNEKLFF	TGTGCCAGTAGTATCGGGCAGGGGAATGAAAAACTGTTTTTT	TRBJ1-4	-	-	TRBV19
CASAESNQPQHF	TGTGCCAGCGCGGAAAGCAATCAGCCCCAGCATTTT	TRBJ1-5	-	-	TRBV6-6
CASSQRTGGLNEQFF	TGCGCCAGCAGCCAACGGACAGGGGGTTTAAATGAGCAGTTCTTC	TRBJ2-1	-	TRBD1	TRBV4-1
CASSQDHSQETQYF	TGTGCCAGCAGCCAAGATCACAGTCAGGAGACCCAGTACTTC	TRBJ2-5	few	-	TRBV3-1/TRBV3-2
CASSPRGVGYNEQFF	TGTGCCAGCAGCCCCAGGGGTGTGGGTTACAATGAGCAGTTCTTC	TRBJ2-1	-	-	TRBV7-2
CASSLEILGADTQYF	TGCGCCAGCAGCTTGGAAATACTCGGGGCAGATACGCAGTATTTT	TRBJ2-3	-	-	TRBV5-1
CASRATWTEETQYF	TGTGCCAGCAGGGCTACGTGGACAGAAGAGACCCAGTACTTC	TRBJ2-5	-	-	TRBV6-1
CASSPSGSGVITGELFF	TGTGCCAGCAGTCCCTCGGGTAGCGGGGTAATCACCGGGGAGCTGTTTTTT	TRBJ2-2	-	TRBD2	TRBV27
CASSRHGLAGSTDTQYF	TGTGCCAGCAGCCGGCACGGACTAGCGGGAAGCACAGATACGCAGTATTTT	TRBJ2-3	many	TRBD2	TRBV3-1/TRBV3-2
CASSYPAGGNPEAFF	TGTGCCAGCAGTTACCCCGCCGGGGGGAACCCTGAAGCTTTCTTT	TRBJ1-1	-	-	TRBV6-5
CASRLNQGGNTEAFF	TGTGCCAGCAGGTTGAACCAGGGCGGTAACACTGAAGCTTTCTTT	TRBJ1-1	-	-	TRBV6-6
CASSSRQGAYEQYF	TGCGCCAGCAGCTCCCGACAGGGGGCTTACGAGCAGTACTTC	TRBJ2-7	-	TRBD1	TRBV5-1
CASSVRGGIDTEAFF	TGTGCCAGCAGTGTCCGAGGAGGGATCGACACTGAAGCTTTCTTT	TRBJ1-1	-	-	TRBV25-1
CASSGSGSRQPQHF	TGTGCCAGCAGTGGTTCAGGTTCTCGTCAGCCCCAGCATTTT	TRBJ1-5	-	-	TRBV2
CASSGTSGGNEQFF	TGTGCCAGCAGTGGAACTAGCGGGGGGAATGAGCAGTTCTTC	TRBJ2-1	many	TRBD2	TRBV6-4
CASSKERDSQLYGYTF	TGTGCCAGTAGTAAGGAACGGGACTCACAGCTCTATGGCTACACCTTC	TRBJ1-2	-	-	TRBV19
CASSQGGRGADTQYF	TGCGCCAGCAGCCAGGGAGGTCGGGGGGCAGATACGCAGTATTTT	TRBJ2-3	-	TRBD2	TRBV5-1
CASSYSTGFTGELFF	TGTGCCAGCAGTTACTCGACAGGGTTCACCGGGGAGCTGTTTTTT	TRBJ2-2	few	TRBD1	TRBV6-5
CAWRDGGAHEQYF	TGTGCCTGGAGAGACGGGGGGGCCCACGAGCAGTACTTC	TRBJ2-7	-	TRBD2	TRBV30
CASSSRGQPSYEQYF	TGTGCCAGCAGCTCAAGGGGCCAGCCAAGCTACGAGCAGTACTTC	TRBJ2-7	-	-	TRBV13
CASSSGLPSNEQFF	TGTGCCAGCAGCTCGGGACTACCTTCCAATGAGCAGTTCTTC	TRBJ2-1	-	TRBD2	TRBV5-4
CASSLLGQGGNEQFF	TGTGCCAGCAGCTTATTAGGTCAGGGGGGAAATGAGCAGTTCTTC	TRBJ2-1	few	-	TRBV5-6
CASSRDFVFQPQHF	TGTGCCAGCAGCAGGGACTTCGTTTTCCAGCCCCAGCATTTT	TRBJ1-5	-	-	TRBV6-5
CASSRGTAAQHKIYGYTF	TGTGCCAGCAGTCGGGGGACGGCGGCCCAGCACAAAATATATGGCTACACCTTC	TRBJ1-2	once	-	TRBV27
CASSFSGETDTQYF	TGTGCCAGCAGCTTTTCCGGAGAAACAGATACGCAGTATTTT	TRBJ2-3	-	-	TRBV7-9
CSVEGAVYGYTF	TGCAGCGTTGAGGGGGCGGTCTATGGCTACACCTTC	TRBJ1-2	-	-	TRBV29-1
CASSEGGQGSDTQYF	TGTGCCAGCAGTGAAGGCGGACAGGGCTCAGATACGCAGTATTTT	TRBJ2-3	-	TRBD1	TRBV6-1
CASSSVAGSSTDTQYF	TGTGCCAGCAGCTCTGTCGCGGGCTCTAGCACAGATACGCAGTATTTT	TRBJ2-3	-	-	TRBV5-4
CASKKDNRNQPQHF	TGTGCCAGTAAAAAGGACAACCGCAATCAGCCCCAGCATTTT	TRBJ1-5	-	-	TRBV19
CASSLPEGGTQYF	TGTGCCAGCAGCCTGCCCGAGGGCGGGACCCAGTACTTC	TRBJ2-5	-	-	TRBV3-1/TRBV3-2
CASSFRDTNSPLHF	TGTGCCAGCAGTTTTCGGGACACAAATTCACCCCTCCACTTT	TRBJ1-6	-	-	TRBV27
CASSRGGTQRRNEQFF	TGCGCCAGCAGCCGGGGCGGGACCCAAAGAAGAAATGAGCAGTTCTTC	TRBJ2-1	-	-	TRBV5-1
CASSPWGGANEQFF	TGTGCCAGCAGCCCATGGGGGGGGGCCAATGAGCAGTTCTTC	TRBJ2-1	-	-	TRBV9
CASSSGSRSGQGLISSREKLFF	TGCGCCAGCAGCTCAGGGAGTAGGAGCGGACAGGGCTTAATCTCAAGTCGTGAAAAACTGTTTTTT	TRBJ1-4	few	TRBD1	TRBV5-1
CASSQSPGTGIYGYTF	TGCGCCAGCAGCCAATCCCCCGGGACAGGAATTTATGGCTACACCTTC	TRBJ1-2	-	TRBD1	TRBV4-1
CASSRQAGGNNEQFF	TGTGCCAGCAGCCGGCAAGCGGGGGGAAACAATGAGCAGTTCTTC	TRBJ2-1	-	TRBD2	TRBV7-3
CASSFGQGMGQPQHF	TGTGCCAGCAGTTTTGGACAGGGGATGGGTCAGCCCCAGCATTTT	TRBJ1-5	-	TRBD1	TRBV27
CASSLPEAYNSPLHF	TGTGCCAGCAGCCTGCCAGAGGCCTATAATTCACCCCTCCACTTT	TRBJ1-6	-	-	TRBV6-5
CASRYRSGASTDTQYF	TGCGCCAGCAGATACCGGAGCGGGGCTAGCACAGATACGCAGTATTTT	TRBJ2-3	-	TRBD2	TRBV5-1
CASSLTNARNYGYTF	TGTGCCAGCAGTTTAACCAACGCGCGGAACTATGGCTACACCTTC	TRBJ1-2	-	-	TRBV27
CASCDGGQITDTQYF	TGCGCCAGCTGCGATGGGGGACAGATCACAGATACGCAGTATTTT	TRBJ2-3	-	TRBD1	TRBV5-1
CASSTNRGSVGISPLHF	TGTGCCAGCAGTACAAACAGGGGGTCGGTGGGAATTTCACCCCTCCACTTT	TRBJ1-6	-	TRBD1	TRBV6-2/TRBV6-3
CASSLNGPYEQYF	TGTGCCAGCAGTTTAAACGGTCCCTACGAGCAGTACTTC	TRBJ2-7	-	-	TRBV27
CAIWTGDGYTF	TGTGCCATCTGGACAGGGGATGGCTACACCTTC	TRBJ1-2	-	TRBD1	TRBV10-3
CASKDRPSSGNTIYF	TGTGCCAGTAAGGACAGACCGTCCTCTGGAAACACCATATATTTT	TRBJ1-3	-	-	TRBV19
CASSDGATGVHEQYF	TGTGCCAGCAGCGACGGTGCGACGGGGGTTCACGAGCAGTACTTC	TRBJ2-7	-	-	TRBV5-4
CASSFPKGGGSTEAFF	TGTGCCAGCAGCTTCCCAAAGGGCGGTGGGAGCACTGAAGCTTTCTTT	TRBJ1-1	-	-	TRBV5-6
CASSDTSGDNEQFF	TGTGCCAGCAGTGACACTAGCGGAGACAATGAGCAGTTCTTC	TRBJ2-1	-	TRBD2	TRBV6-4
CASSIRTGDFATNEKLFF	TGTGCCAGTAGTATAAGAACAGGGGATTTTGCAACTAATGAAAAACTGTTTTTT	TRBJ1-4	once	TRBD1	TRBV19
CASSLASGGRSSYNEQFF	TGTGCCAGCAGTCTGGCTAGCGGGGGGCGAAGCTCCTACAATGAGCAGTTCTTC	TRBJ2-1	-	TRBD2	TRBV2